This TCR beta chain was retrieved from a study of blood T cell repertoires in COVID-19. About the study: Spain, Italy and the United States supplied samples that represented acute and convalescent COVID-19.

This CDR3 has 19 amino acids. Germline V gives CDR1 MDHEN, CDR2 SYDVKM. V shed 4 bases and J shed 0 bases, with 22 bases lying between them. Method: immunoSEQ multiplex PCR; TCRdb's copy keeps in-frame clones and lacks some. Found here are about 370,000 clones, around 87% of them singletons; the top ten hold 1%. Donors were grouped by their self-reported clinical history. Cohort 3 recovered donors had two negative PCRs, clearance, or symptom resolution. This clonotype was obtained from a man aged 18 to 30 who had recovered from COVID-19. The rearrangement links TRBV28 to TRBJ1-3, with D tentatively TRBD1 (5 bases). Sample: PBMCs or T cells enriched from blood (not recorded which). CDR3 coding DNA: TGTGCCAGCAGTTCTGCGCGGGACCGCTCATACCTCTCTGGAAACACCATATATTTT. It is translated as CASSSARDRSYLSGNTIYF.